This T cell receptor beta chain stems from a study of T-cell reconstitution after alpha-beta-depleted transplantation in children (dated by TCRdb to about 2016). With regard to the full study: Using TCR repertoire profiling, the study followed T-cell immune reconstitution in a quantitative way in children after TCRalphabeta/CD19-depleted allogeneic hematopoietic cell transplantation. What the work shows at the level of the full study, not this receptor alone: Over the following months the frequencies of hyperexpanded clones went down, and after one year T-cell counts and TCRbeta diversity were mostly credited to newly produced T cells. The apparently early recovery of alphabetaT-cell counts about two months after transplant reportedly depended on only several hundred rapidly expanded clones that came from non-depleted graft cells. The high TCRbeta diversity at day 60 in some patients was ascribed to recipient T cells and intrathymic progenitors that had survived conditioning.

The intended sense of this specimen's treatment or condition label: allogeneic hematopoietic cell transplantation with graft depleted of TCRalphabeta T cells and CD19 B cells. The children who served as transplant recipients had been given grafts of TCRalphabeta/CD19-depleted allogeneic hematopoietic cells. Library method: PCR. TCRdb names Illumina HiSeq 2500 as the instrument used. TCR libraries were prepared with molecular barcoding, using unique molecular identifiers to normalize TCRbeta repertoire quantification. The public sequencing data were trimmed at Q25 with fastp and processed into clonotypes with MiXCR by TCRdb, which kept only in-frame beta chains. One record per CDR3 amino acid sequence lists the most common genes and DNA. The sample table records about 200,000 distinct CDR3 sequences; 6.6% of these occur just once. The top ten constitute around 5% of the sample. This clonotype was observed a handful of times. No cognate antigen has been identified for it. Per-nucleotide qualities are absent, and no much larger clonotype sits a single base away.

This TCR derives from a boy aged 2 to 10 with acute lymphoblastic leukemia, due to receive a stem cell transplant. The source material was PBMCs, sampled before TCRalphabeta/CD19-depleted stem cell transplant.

The CDR3 has the sequence CASSPEGATNEKLFF. The DNA sequence is TGTGCCAGCAGCCCCGAGGGTGCAACTAATGAAAAACTGTTTTTT. The chain is made from TRBV6-1 and TRBJ1-4, with the D gene too uncertain to name. CDR1 and CDR2 are read off the germline V gene as MNHNS and SASEGT. Spanning cysteine to phenylalanine, the CDR3 consists of 15 amino acids. Kept here is only the CDR3 DNA, which spans 45 bases and is read in frame from base 1. Deletion took 6 bases off V and 0 bases off J, with a span of 11 bases between the germline ends.